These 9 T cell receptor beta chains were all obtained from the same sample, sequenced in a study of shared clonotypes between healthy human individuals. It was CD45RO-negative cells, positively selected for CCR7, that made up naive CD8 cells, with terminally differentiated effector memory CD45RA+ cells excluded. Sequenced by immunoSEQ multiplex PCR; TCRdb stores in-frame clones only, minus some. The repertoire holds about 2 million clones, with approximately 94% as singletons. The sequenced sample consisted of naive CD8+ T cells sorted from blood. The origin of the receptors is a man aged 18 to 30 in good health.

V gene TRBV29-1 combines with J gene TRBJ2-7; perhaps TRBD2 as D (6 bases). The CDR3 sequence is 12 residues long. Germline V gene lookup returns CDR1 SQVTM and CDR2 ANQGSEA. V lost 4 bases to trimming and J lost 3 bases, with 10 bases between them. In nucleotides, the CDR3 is TGCAGCGTTGCCGGGAGCAACTACGAGCAGTACTTC. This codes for CSVAGSNYEQYF.

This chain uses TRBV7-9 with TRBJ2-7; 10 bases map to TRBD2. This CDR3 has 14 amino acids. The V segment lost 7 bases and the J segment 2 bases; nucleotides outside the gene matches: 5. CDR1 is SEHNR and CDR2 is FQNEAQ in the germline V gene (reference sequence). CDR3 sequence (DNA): TGTGCCAGCACCCTAGCGGGAGACCCCTACGAGCAGTACTTC. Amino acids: CASTLAGDPYEQYF. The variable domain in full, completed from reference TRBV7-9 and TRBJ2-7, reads DTGVSQNPRHKITKRGQNVTFRCDPISEHNRLYWYRQTLGQGPEFLTYFQNEAQLEKSRLLSDRFSAERPKGSFSTLEIQRTEQGDSAMYLCASTLAGDPYEQYFGPGTRLTVT.

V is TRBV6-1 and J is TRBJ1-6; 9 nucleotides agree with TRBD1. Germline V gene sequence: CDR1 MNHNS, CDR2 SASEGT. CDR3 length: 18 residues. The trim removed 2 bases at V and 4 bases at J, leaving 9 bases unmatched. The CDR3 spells CASSEWRTGAAYNSPLHF. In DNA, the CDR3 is TGTGCCAGCAGTGAATGGAGGACAGGGGCCGCATATAATTCACCCCTCCACTTT.

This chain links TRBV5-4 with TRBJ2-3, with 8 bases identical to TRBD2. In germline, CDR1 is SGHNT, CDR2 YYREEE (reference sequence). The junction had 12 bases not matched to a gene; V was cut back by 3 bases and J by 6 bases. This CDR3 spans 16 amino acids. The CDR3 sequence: CASSSGEAGAGDTQYF. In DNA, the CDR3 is TGTGCCAGCAGCTCGGGGGAAGCGGGGGCAGGCGATACGCAGTATTTT.

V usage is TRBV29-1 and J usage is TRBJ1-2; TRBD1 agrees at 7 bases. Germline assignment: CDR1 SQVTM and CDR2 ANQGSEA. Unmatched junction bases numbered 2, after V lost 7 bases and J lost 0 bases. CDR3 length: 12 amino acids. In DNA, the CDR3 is TGCAGCGAGGGGACAGCTAACTATGGCTACACCTTC. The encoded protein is CSEGTANYGYTF. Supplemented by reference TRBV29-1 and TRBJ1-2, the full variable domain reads SAVISQKPSRDICQRGTSLTIQCQVDSQVTMMFWYRQQPGQSLTLIATANQGSEATYESGFVIDKFPISRPNLTFSTLTVSNMSPEDSSIYLCSEGTANYGYTFGSGTRLTVV.

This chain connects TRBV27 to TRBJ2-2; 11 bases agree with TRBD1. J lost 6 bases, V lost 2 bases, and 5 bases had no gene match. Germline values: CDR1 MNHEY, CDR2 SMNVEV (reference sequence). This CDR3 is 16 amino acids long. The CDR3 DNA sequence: TGTGCCAGCAGTTTACTGGTGGGACAGGGGGCCGGGGAGCTGTTTTTT. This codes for CASSLLVGQGAGELFF.

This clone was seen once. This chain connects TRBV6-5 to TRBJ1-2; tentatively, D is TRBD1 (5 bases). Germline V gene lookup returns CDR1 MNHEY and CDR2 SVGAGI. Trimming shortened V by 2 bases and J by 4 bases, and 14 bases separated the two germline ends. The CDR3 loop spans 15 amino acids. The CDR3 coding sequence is TGTGCCAGCAGTTACGGAAGGGGCTCCGGCTATGGCTACACCTTC. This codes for CASSYGRGSGYGYTF.

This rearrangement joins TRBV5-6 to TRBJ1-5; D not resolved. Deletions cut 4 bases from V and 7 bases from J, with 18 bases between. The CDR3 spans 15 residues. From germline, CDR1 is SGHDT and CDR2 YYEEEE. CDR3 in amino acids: CASSLGATLWQPQHF. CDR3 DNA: TGTGCCAGCAGCCTAGGAGCGACCCTCTGGCAGCCCCAGCATTTT.

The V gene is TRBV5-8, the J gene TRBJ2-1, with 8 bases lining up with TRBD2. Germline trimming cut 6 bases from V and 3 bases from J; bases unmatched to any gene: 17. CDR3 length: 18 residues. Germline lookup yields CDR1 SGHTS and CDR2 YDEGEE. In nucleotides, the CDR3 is TGTGCCAGCAACCCCACTTTGAGAGTAGCGGGAAACTACAATGAGCAGTTCTTC. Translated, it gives CASNPTLRVAGNYNEQFF.